This passage covers 9 T cell receptor beta chains from one sample sequenced in a study of cytomegalovirus exposure and HLA in healthy donors. Use of 60 Vbeta and 13 Jbeta primers characterized the PCR. Only in-frame clones appear in the TCRdb table, and some are missing; sequencing was by immunoSEQ multiplex PCR. The repertoire holds 100,000 to 150,000 clones, with more than 65% as singletons. Sequencing used PBMCs. These receptors all stem from an older woman in good health and CMV-seropositive.

The chain's CDR3 is CASRGQSFSWGEQFF. The CDR3 region has the DNA TGTGCCAGTAGGGGACAGTCTTTTAGTTGGGGTGAGCAGTTCTTC. The V and J genes are TRBV19 and TRBJ2-1; 7 bases fit TRBD1. CDR3 length equals 15 residues. Germline CDR1 LNHDA, CDR2 SQIVND (reference sequence). After removal of 6 bases from V and 9 bases from J, the junction contained 14 bases not matched to a gene.

This chain links TRBV30 with TRBJ1-1; tentative D call: TRBD1 (5 bases). The CDR3 is 14 amino acids. Between the trimmed V and J ends, which lost 0 bases and 2 bases, there was a span of 10 bases. Germline-derived CDR1 and CDR2 are GTSNPN and SVGIG (reference sequence). CDR3: CAWSVRGLNTEAFF. CDR3 sequence (DNA): TGTGCCTGGAGTGTTAGGGGCCTCAACACTGAAGCTTTCTTT. Drawing the rest from reference TRBV30 and TRBJ1-1, the complete variable domain is SQTIHQWPATLVQPVGSPLSLECTVEGTSNPNLYWYRQAAGRGLQLLFYSVGIGQISSEVPQNLSASRPQDRQFILSSKKLLLSDSGFYLCAWSVRGLNTEAFFGQGTRLTVV.

The table lists this clone with a few counts. The chain is built from TRBV5-1 and TRBJ2-2; 8 positions match TRBD2. Germline V lookup: CDR1 SGHRS, CDR2 YFSETQ. There are 14 residues in the CDR3. J was trimmed by 1 base and V by 6 bases; bases with no gene match: 2. Here the CDR3 reads CASKAGGNTGELFF. DNA for the CDR3: TGCGCCAGCAAGGCGGGGGGGAACACCGGGGAGCTGTTTTTT.

This clone was recorded once. V gene TRBV6-5 combines with J gene TRBJ1-1, with 7 bases that match TRBD1. The CDR3 extends over 16 amino acids. Germline V gene data show CDR1 as MNHEY and CDR2 as SVGAGI. The V segment lost 0 bases and the J segment 0 bases; nucleotides outside the gene matches: 4. Here the CDR3 reads CASSYSTGQVNTEAFF. CDR3 nucleotides: TGTGCCAGCAGTTACTCTACAGGACAGGTGAACACTGAAGCTTTCTTT.

With respect to this clone: Other nucleotide sequences from this sample produce the same CDR3. This chain connects TRBV20-1 to TRBJ1-2; D remains unclear. The CDR3 loop spans 11 amino acids. Germline CDR1 reads DFQATT; CDR2 reads SNEGSKA (reference sequence). The V gene lost 0 bases and the J gene lost 8 bases, with 7 bases spanning the gap. In DNA, the CDR3 is TGCAGTGCTAGAGATAGAGTGGGCTACACCTTC. Its translation is CSARDRVGYTF.

This clone was found a few times. The chain uses TRBV7-5 and TRBJ1-5. TRBV7-5 is deemed a pseudogene. The CDR3 totals 19 residues. The CDR3 DNA sequence: TGTGCCAGAAGCTTAGAAGAGGGCATCCATGTAAATAGCAATCAGCCCCAGCATTTT. It codes for CARSLEEGIHVNSNQPQHF.

The V gene is TRBV5-5, the J gene TRBJ2-2, with 11 nucleotides matching TRBD2. V lost 3 bases, J lost 4 bases, and 8 bases stayed unmatched. This CDR3 is built from 17 residues. CDR1 is SGHKS and CDR2 is YYEKEE in the germline V gene (reference sequence). CDR3 DNA sequence: TGTGCCAGCAGCTCCGTGACTAGCGGGGCGTCCACCGGGGAGCTGTTTTTT. It yields the protein CASSSVTSGASTGELFF.

The chain recombines TRBV7-2 with TRBJ1-3, with TRBD1 matching over 7 bases. The CDR3 runs 15 residues. V shed 2 bases, J shed 2 bases, and the junction held 3 bases outside the gene matches. Germline CDR1 reads SGHTA; CDR2 reads FQGNSA. In nucleotides, the CDR3 is TGTGCCAGCAGCTTATTTGACAGGGCTGGAAACACCATATATTTT. Amino acid sequence: CASSLFDRAGNTIYF.

The rearrangement uses TRBV29-1 and TRBJ2-5, with D hard to call. CDR1 and CDR2 (germline): SQVTM, ANQGSEA. The CDR3 has 10 amino acids. V was cut by 4 bases and J by 5 bases, with 5 bases left in between. CDR3 sequence (DNA): TGCAGCGTTGCCGGGGAGACCCAGTACTTC. Encoded protein: CSVAGETQYF.